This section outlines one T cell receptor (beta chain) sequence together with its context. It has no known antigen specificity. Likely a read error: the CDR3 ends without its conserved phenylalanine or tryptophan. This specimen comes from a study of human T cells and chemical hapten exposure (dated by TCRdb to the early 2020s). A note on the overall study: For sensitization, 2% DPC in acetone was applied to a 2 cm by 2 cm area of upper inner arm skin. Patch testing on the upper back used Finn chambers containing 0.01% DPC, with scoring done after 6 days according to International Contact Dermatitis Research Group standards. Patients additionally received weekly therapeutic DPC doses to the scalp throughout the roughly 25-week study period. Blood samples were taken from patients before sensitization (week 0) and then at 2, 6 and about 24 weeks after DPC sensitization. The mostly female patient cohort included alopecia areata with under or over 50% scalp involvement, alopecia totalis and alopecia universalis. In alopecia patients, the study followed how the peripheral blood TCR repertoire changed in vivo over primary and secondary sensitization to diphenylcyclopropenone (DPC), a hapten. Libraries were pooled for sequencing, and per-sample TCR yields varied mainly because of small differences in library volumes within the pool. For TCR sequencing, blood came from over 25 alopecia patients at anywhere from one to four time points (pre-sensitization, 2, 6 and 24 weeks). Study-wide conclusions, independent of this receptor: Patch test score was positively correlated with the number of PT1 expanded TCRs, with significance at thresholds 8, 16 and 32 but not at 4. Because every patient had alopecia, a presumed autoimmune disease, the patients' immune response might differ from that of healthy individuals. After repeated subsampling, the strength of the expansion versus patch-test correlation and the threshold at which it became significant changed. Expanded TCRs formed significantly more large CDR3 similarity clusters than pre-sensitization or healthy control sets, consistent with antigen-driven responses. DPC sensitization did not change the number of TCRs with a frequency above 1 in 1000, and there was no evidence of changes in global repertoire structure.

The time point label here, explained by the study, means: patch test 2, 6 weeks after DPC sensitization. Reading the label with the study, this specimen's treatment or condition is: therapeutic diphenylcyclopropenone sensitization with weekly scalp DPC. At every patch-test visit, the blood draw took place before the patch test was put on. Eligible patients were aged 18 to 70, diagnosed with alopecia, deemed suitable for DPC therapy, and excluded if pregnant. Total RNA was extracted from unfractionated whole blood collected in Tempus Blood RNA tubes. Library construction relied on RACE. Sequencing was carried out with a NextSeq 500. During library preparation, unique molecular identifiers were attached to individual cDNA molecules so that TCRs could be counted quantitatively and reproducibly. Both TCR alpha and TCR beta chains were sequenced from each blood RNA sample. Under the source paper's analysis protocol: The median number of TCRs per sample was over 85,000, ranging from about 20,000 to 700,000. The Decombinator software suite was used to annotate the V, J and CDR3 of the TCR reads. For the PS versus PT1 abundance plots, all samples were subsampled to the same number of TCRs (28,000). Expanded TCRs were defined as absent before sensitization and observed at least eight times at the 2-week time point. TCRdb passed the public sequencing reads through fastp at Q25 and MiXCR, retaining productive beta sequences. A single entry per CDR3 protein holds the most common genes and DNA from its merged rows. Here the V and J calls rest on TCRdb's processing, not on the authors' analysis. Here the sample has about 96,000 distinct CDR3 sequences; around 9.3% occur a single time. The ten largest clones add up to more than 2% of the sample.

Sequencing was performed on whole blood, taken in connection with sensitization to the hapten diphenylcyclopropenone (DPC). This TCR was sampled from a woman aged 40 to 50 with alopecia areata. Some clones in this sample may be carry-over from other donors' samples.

The CDR3 loop reads CAIRTSGGGSDTQYS. Read as DNA, the sequence is TGTGCCATCCGGACTAGCGGGGGAGGATCCGATACGCAGTATTCT. This sequence uses TRBV10-3 and TRBJ2-3; 13 nucleotides in the junction match TRBD2. With termini counted, the CDR3 has 15 amino acids. Just the 45-base CDR3 DNA is kept, in frame starting at base 1. Via the germline V gene, CDR1 is ENHRY and CDR2 SYGVKD. After removal of 8 bases from V and 6 bases from J, the junction retains 8 bases not matched to a gene.